Reported below is one T cell receptor beta chain. Its antigen is unidentified. The CDR3 loop spans 16 amino acids. V was pared by 3 bases and J by 6 bases, with 17 bases between. Germline CDR1 is SGHVS and CDR2 is FNYEAQ. The sample originates from a study of cytomegalovirus exposure and HLA in healthy donors. Study outcomes and limitations: With DRB1 most and HLA-C fewest, TCR association rates differed between HLA loci in a later analysis.

PCR involved 60 Vbeta and 13 Jbeta primers. Produced via immunoSEQ multiplex PCR; TCRdb's table is partial and in-frame only. The sample has approximately 250,000 clones, roughly 78% seen once. This TCR came from a boy between 10 and 17 years old in good health and CMV-seronegative. Sequencing was carried out using PBMCs. J is TRBJ1-4 and V is TRBV7-6, with D unresolved. CDR3 region: CASSFTLGGSHEKLFF. The DNA of the CDR3 is TGTGCCAGCAGCTTTACCCTGGGAGGGTCTCATGAAAAACTGTTTTTT.